This T cell receptor (beta chain) was documented in a study of pediatric ulcerative colitis. Study-level points and caveats: Two rectal CDR3 clonotypes occurred in all ulcerative colitis patients.

Sequencing used immunoSEQ multiplex PCR; TCRdb keeps in-frame clones, though not all of them. The table has 59,000 or so clones, around four fifths seen once. To note about this clone: Its antigen is not identified.

This CDR3 region has 13 residues. V was pared by 0 bases and J by 2 bases, with 5 bases between. Germline V CDR1 and CDR2: SGHNT, YYREEE (reference sequence). This rearrangement joins TRBV5-4 to TRBJ2-5, with D hard to call. Sequencing was done on a sample of blood. The sequence derives from a boy between 10 and 17 years old with moderate ulcerative colitis. The CDR3 here is CASSLGGQETQYF. CDR3 DNA: TGTGCCAGCAGCTTGGGTGGACAAGAGACCCAGTACTTC.